The present T cell receptor (beta chain) was sequenced within a study of CD8 T cells in ankylosing spondylitis. Remarks on this clonotype: The antigen is undetermined.

Quantitative 5'-RACE with molecular barcodes generated TCR beta libraries. One entry per CDR3 protein results from TCRdb running MiXCR on the 5' RACE reads. The table shows some 700,000 distinct CDR3 sequences, with 15% to 20% occurring only once. V was cut by 0 bases and J by 3 bases, with 10 bases left in between. Germline CDR1 and CDR2: SGHDN and FVKESK. The length of the CDR3 is 15 residues. Study observations and caveats: Characteristic of ankylosing spondylitis blood, it appeared, was a TCR beta motif comprising about eight highly homologous variants. Enrichment of disease-linked clones was reportedly significant in matched ankylosing spondylitis synovial fluid. Some of these motif variants have turned up before, in reports on reactive arthritis synovial fluid and blood.

The chain links TRBV14 to TRBJ2-3; no clear D gene. This receptor was identified in a male donor with ankylosing spondylitis. Material: blood, either unsorted or a sorted T cell fraction (not recorded which). CDR3 region: CASSQDNRVTDTQYF. In DNA form, the CDR3 reads TGTGCCAGCAGCCAAGATAATCGGGTTACAGATACGCAGTATTTT. Supplemented by reference TRBV14 and TRBJ2-3, the full variable domain reads EAGVTQFPSHSVIEKGQTVTLRCDPISGHDNLYWYRRVMGKEIKFLLHFVKESKQDESGMPNNRFLAERTGGTYSTLKVQPAELEDSGVYFCASSQDNRVTDTQYFGPGTRLTVL.